This T cell receptor (beta chain) was retrieved from a study of shared clonotypes between healthy human individuals. Study-level results: Four donors shared 4.5% to 6.5% of their naive CD4 clonotypes. Larger estimated richness was generally seen in naive subsets than in memory subsets. Sequencing depth was predicted to influence how clonotypes are shared among donors.

The split of CD4+ cells yielded CD45RA+ naive and CD45RA-negative memory subsets. J lost 9 bases, V lost 4 bases, and 6 bases had no gene match. CDR1 is SGHRS, CDR2 YFSETQ, per germline. The CDR3 totals 15 residues. Turning to this clone: Its matching antigen is unknown.

Here immunoSEQ multiplex PCR was the method, and the copy in TCRdb shows in-frame clones only, minus some. Found here are hundreds of thousands of clones, approximately 95% of them singletons; the top ten hold 0.06%. This receptor was obtained from a woman in her 30s in good health. The sample comprised naive CD4+ T cells sorted from blood. Specified subset: CD45RA+ positively selected. The V call is TRBV5-1, the J call TRBJ2-1, with TRBD2 matching over 14 bases. CDR3 region: CASSTGLAGVVEQFF. The CDR3 coding sequence is TGCGCCAGCAGCACGGGACTAGCGGGAGTGGTTGAGCAGTTCTTC.